Here is one TCR beta chain with its context. The V gene end was trimmed by 5 bases and the J gene end by 0 bases; junction bases not matched to a gene: 7. Looked up from germline, CDR1 is MNHEY and CDR2 is SMNVEV (reference sequence). The CDR3 length is 16 residues. TCRdb recomputed calls from the reads with MiXCR, one row per CDR3 protein. This table holds some 220,000 distinct CDR3 sequences, 6% to 8% found once. This record belongs to a study of T cell repertoires in cytomegalovirus infection. The TCR was taken from a human donor in good health (CMV status not recorded). Some clones in this sample may be carry-over from other donors' samples. Sequencing was done on a sample of PBMCs. This rearrangement joins TRBV27 to TRBJ1-1; 9 positions agree with TRBD1. The DNA of the CDR3 is TGTGCCAGCAGTCCCCTCGGACAGGGGATGAACACTGAAGCTTTCTTT. Encoded protein: CASSPLGQGMNTEAFF.